This entry lists 13 T cell receptor beta chains sequenced from one sample in a study of blood T cell repertoires in COVID-19. The protocol was immunoSEQ multiplex PCR, while the TCRdb copy is restricted to in-frame clones and leaves out a portion. The sample yields 150,000 to 200,000 clones, about 83% seen once. The sample consisted of peripheral blood. The receptors were sampled from a woman younger than 35 who had recovered from COVID-19.

This chain connects TRBV7-9 to TRBJ2-2, with 9 bases matching TRBD2. This CDR3 has 15 residues. V lost 7 bases and J lost 1; bases outside the gene matches: 4. The germline CDR1 and CDR2 sequences are SEHNR and FQNEAQ (reference sequence). The CDR3 region is CASTERGVNTGELFF. In DNA form, the CDR3 reads TGTGCCAGCACCGAGCGGGGGGTGAACACCGGGGAGCTGTTTTTT.

The chain recombines TRBV6-1 with TRBJ2-2; 7 nucleotides agree with TRBD1. This CDR3 spans 12 amino acids. Trimming took 8 bases from V and 3 from J; bases not matched to a gene: 0. From germline, CDR1 is MNHNS and CDR2 SASEGT. CDR3 in amino acids: CASDRDTGELFF. The CDR3 DNA follows: TGTGCCAGCGACAGGGACACCGGGGAGCTGTTTTTT.

The V call is TRBV19, the J call TRBJ1-2; a possible D gene is TRBD1 (6 bases). V lost 3 bases and J 6 bases, leaving 11 bases between the germline ends. The CDR3 totals 13 residues. Germline CDR1 is LNHDA and CDR2 is SQIVND (reference sequence). Here the CDR3 reads CASSIRGIDGYTF. CDR3 nucleotides: TGTGCCAGTAGTATTAGGGGGATAGATGGCTACACCTTC.

The chain links TRBV7-2 to TRBJ2-3, with a weak D call TRBD1 (5 bases). The CDR3 sequence is 14 residues long. Looked up from germline, CDR1 is SGHTA and CDR2 is FQGNSA. V was cut by 5 bases and J by 4 bases, with 13 bases left in between. The CDR3 coding sequence is TGTGCCAGCAGCCGTGTCCCAGGGCCAGATACGCAGTATTTT. Protein sequence: CASSRVPGPDTQYF.

The rearrangement links TRBV18 to TRBJ1-2, with a weak D call TRBD1 (5 bases). The germline V and J ends were trimmed by 0 bases and 6 bases, with 14 bases remaining between them. CDR1 KGHSH and CDR2 LQKENI come from the germline V gene. The CDR3 is 15 residues long. CDR3 protein: CASSPPGRGWDGYTF. The DNA of the CDR3 is TGTGCCAGCTCACCACCTGGAAGGGGTTGGGATGGCTACACCTTC.

The chain joins TRBV6-2 or TRBV6-3 to TRBJ2-3; D remains unclear. V gave up 6 bases and J gave up 6 bases, with 13 bases separating them. The CDR3 extends over 13 amino acids. CDR1 and CDR2 from the germline V gene are MNHEY and SVGEGT. This CDR3 reads CASSPPSLDTQYF. CDR3 nucleotide sequence: TGTGCCAGCAGCCCCCCCTCCTTGGATACGCAGTATTTT.

The rearrangement joins TRBV10-3 to TRBJ2-1; 10 positions match TRBD2. Unmatched junction bases numbered 2, after V lost 3 bases and J lost 6 bases. CDR3 length equals 14 residues. Germline V gives CDR1 ENHRY, CDR2 SYGVKD. In DNA form, the CDR3 reads TGTGCCATCAGTGACGGACTAGCGGCCAATGAGCAGTTCTTC. It specifies CAISDGLAANEQFF.

This clone has a single count. The rearrangement joins TRBV7-9 to TRBJ2-6; D unclear. The CDR3 spans 12 residues. V shed 0 bases and J shed 13 bases, with 7 bases lying between them. The germline gives CDR1 SEHNR, CDR2 FQNEAQ (reference sequence). CDR3: CASSLARNVLTF. The DNA for the CDR3 is TGTGCCAGCAGCTTAGCGCGTAATGTCCTGACTTTC.

V usage is TRBV2 and J usage is TRBJ2-7; the D gene is possibly TRBD2 (5 bases). There are 15 residues in the CDR3. From germline, CDR1 is SNHLY and CDR2 FYNNEI. V lost 5 bases, J lost 0 bases, and 14 bases lay in between. CDR3 in amino acids: CASSRSGYSSYEQYV. The CDR3 DNA is TGTGCCAGCAGTCGAAGCGGATATAGCTCCTACGAGCAGTACGTC.

The chain uses TRBV2 and TRBJ1-4; 7 bases match TRBD1. The CDR3 sequence is 16 residues long. CDR1 is SNHLY, CDR2 FYNNEI, per germline. J lost 8 bases, V lost 6 bases, and 15 bases had no gene match. This CDR3 reads CASSDFAAGGTEKLFF. The CDR3 DNA sequence: TGTGCCAGCAGCGACTTTGCGGCAGGGGGAACAGAAAAACTGTTTTTT.

V gene TRBV2 combines with J gene TRBJ2-2, with 7 bases that match TRBD2. In germline, CDR1 is SNHLY, CDR2 FYNNEI. There are 16 residues in the CDR3. The ends lost 1 base at V and 1 base at J; junction bases unmatched: 3. CDR3 amino acids: CASSEVASGNTGELFF. The CDR3 coding sequence is TGTGCCAGCAGTGAAGTGGCTAGCGGGAACACCGGGGAGCTGTTTTTT.

The chain has TRBV5-1 and TRBJ2-2; 10 nucleotides match TRBD2. V was pared by 0 bases and J by 6 bases, with 5 bases of the junction left unmatched. Germline V gives CDR1 SGHRS, CDR2 YFSETQ. This CDR3 is built from 16 residues. CDR3 DNA: TGCGCCAGCAGCTTGGCACTAGCGGGACCTCCCGGGGAGCTGTTTTTT. Encoded protein: CASSLALAGPPGELFF.

The chain has TRBV15 and TRBJ2-3; the D gene is possibly TRBD2 (6 bases). This CDR3 region has 15 residues. The V gene's germline CDR1 is LNHNV and CDR2 YYDKDF (reference sequence). V lost 3 bases and J lost 1, with 11 bases in between. The CDR3 region is CATSRRLGGTDTQYF. In DNA, the CDR3 is TGTGCCACCAGCAGGAGACTAGGCGGCACAGATACGCAGTATTTT.